The 16 T cell receptor beta chains presented below share a single source sample, sequenced in a study of blood T cell repertoires in COVID-19 (dated by TCRdb to the early 2020s). The method was the immunoSEQ multiplex PCR assay. TCRdb provides this immuneACCESS table in a form limited to in-frame rearrangements. Some clones are lacking; in checked studies, under half of them reflect an unresolved V gene, and why the rest are absent is not known. Counted in this sample were fewer than 350,000 clones; approximately 80% of them appeared once. Jointly, the top ten make up around 3.2% of the sample. Sequencing was done on a sample of peripheral blood. The receptors here all came from an older woman with active or convalescent COVID-19.

This chain uses TRBV3-1 (or the pseudogene TRBV3-2) with TRBJ2-7; TRBD2 is a possible D gene (6 bases). The germline CDR1 and CDR2 sequences are LGHDT and YNNKEL (reference sequence). The CDR3 loop spans 13 amino acids. V was pared by 6 bases and J by 1 base, with 10 bases between. The CDR3 DNA is TGTGCCAGCAGTCGACTAGATTCCTACGAGCAGTACTTC. Protein product: CASSRLDSYEQYF.

The chain couples TRBV5-1 to TRBJ2-1, with D possibly TRBD2 on 7 matching bases. The V end was cut by 8 bases, the J end by 4 bases, with 13 bases between. From germline, CDR1 is SGHRS and CDR2 YFSETQ. CDR3 length: 13 residues. The CDR3 nucleotides read TGCGCCAGTTCGGGGGGCCTGTACAATGAGCAGTTCTTC. It translates to CASSGGLYNEQFF.

This chain connects TRBV27 to TRBJ2-3, with TRBD1 matching over 11 bases. Looked up from germline, CDR1 is MNHEY and CDR2 is SMNVEV (reference sequence). CDR3 size: 16 residues. V lost 4 bases and J lost 4; bases outside the gene matches: 7. CDR3 nucleotide sequence: TGTGCCAGCAGTTGGTCCGGGACAGGGGGATCAGATACGCAGTATTTT. This gives the protein CASSWSGTGGSDTQYF.

Regarding this clone: The same CDR3 is also encoded by other DNA sequences in this sample. The J gene is TRBJ2-7, the V gene TRBV11-2; D may be TRBD2 (6 bases). V was pared by 4 bases and J by 7 bases, with 8 bases between. Germline CDR1 reads SGHAT; CDR2 reads FQNNGV. This CDR3 region has 11 residues. In DNA, the CDR3 is TGTGCCAGCAGCTACGGAGGGGAGCAGTACTTC. Translation gives CASSYGGEQYF.

The gene calls are TRBV9 and TRBJ2-3, with TRBD2 as a possible D gene (5 bases). V was cut by 0 bases and J by 2 bases, with 10 bases left in between. There are 15 residues in the CDR3. Germline lookup yields CDR1 SGDLS and CDR2 YYNGEE. The DNA for the CDR3 is TGTGCCAGCAGCGTAGTAGGGAGAGACACAGATACGCAGTATTTT. This codes for CASSVVGRDTDTQYF.

The chain is built from TRBV4-2 and TRBJ1-1, with 9 nucleotides matching TRBD1. After removal of 1 base from V and 4 bases from J, the junction contained 4 bases not matched to a gene. The CDR3 totals 15 residues. Germline lookup yields CDR1 LGHNA and CDR2 YNFKEQ. The CDR3 nucleotides are TGTGCCAGCAGCCAAGGGGACAGGGATAGCACTGAAGCTTTCTTT. This translates into CASSQGDRDSTEAFF.

This chain connects TRBV6-5 to TRBJ1-3; TRBD1 agrees at 7 bases. Germline CDR1 MNHEY, CDR2 SVGAGI. This CDR3 is built from 14 residues. V dropped 7 bases and J dropped 0; count of bases not matched to a gene: 3. CDR3 protein: CASKWTGSGNTIYF. The DNA for the CDR3 is TGTGCCAGCAAGTGGACAGGCTCTGGAAACACCATATATTTT.

CDR3 loop: CASSSRDRGYNEQFF. DNA for the CDR3: TGTGCCAGCAGTAGCCGGGACAGGGGCTACAATGAGCAGTTCTTC. V and J are TRBV6-5 and TRBJ2-1, with 10 bases that match TRBD1. Germline assignment: CDR1 MNHEY and CDR2 SVGAGI. The V gene end was trimmed by 5 bases and the J gene end by 3 bases; junction bases not matched to a gene: 4. CDR3 length: 15 residues.

V usage is TRBV9 and J usage is TRBJ1-4; 8 nucleotides agree with TRBD1. The trim removed 4 bases at V and 0 bases at J, leaving 8 bases unmatched. Germline CDR1 SGDLS, CDR2 YYNGEE. This CDR3 contains 17 residues. CDR3 region: CASSPGQGRATNEKLFF. CDR3 coding DNA: TGTGCCAGCAGCCCCGGACAGGGAAGGGCAACTAATGAAAAACTGTTTTTT. The variable domain in full, with the rest retrieved from reference TRBV9 and TRBJ1-4, is DSGVTQTPKHLITATGQRVTLRCSPRSGDLSVYWYQQSLDQGLQFLIQYYNGEERAKGNILERFSAQQFPDLHSELNLSSLELGDSALYFCASSPGQGRATNEKLFFGSGTQLSVL.

V gene TRBV19 combines with J gene TRBJ2-4, with 7 bases aligning to TRBD2. From germline, CDR1 is LNHDA and CDR2 SQIVND (reference sequence). The V gene end was trimmed by 7 bases and the J gene end by 8 bases; junction bases not matched to a gene: 11. The length of the CDR3 is 14 residues. The CDR3 coding sequence is TGTGCCAGTACCATGGGAGCGGGGCTAGACATTCAGTACTTC. It codes for CASTMGAGLDIQYF. Looking up the rest from reference TRBV19 and TRBJ2-4 gives the full variable domain: DGGITQSPKYLFRKEGQNVTLSCEQNLNHDAMYWYRQDPGQGLRLIYYSQIVNDFQKGDIAEGYSVSREKKESFPLTVTSAQKNPTAFYLCASTMGAGLDIQYFGAGTRLSVL.

This clone was detected ten times or more. The chain recombines TRBV10-3 with TRBJ2-7; 12 nucleotides align to TRBD2. V lost 6 bases to trimming and J lost 2 bases; unmatched junction nucleotides: 8. Germline V gives CDR1 ENHRY, CDR2 SYGVKD. The CDR3 length is 16 residues. CDR3 region: CAISPLLAGGTYEQYF. As DNA, the CDR3 is TGTGCCATCAGCCCCTTACTAGCGGGGGGCACCTACGAGCAGTACTTC.

This sequence joins TRBV18 and TRBJ1-1, with D unclear. The CDR3 runs to 16 residues. V lost 3 bases and J 0 bases, leaving 14 bases between the germline ends. Germline values: CDR1 KGHSH, CDR2 LQKENI. The CDR3 spells CASSPEVRLMNTEAFF. CDR3 sequence (DNA): TGTGCCAGCTCACCCGAGGTCCGACTGATGAACACTGAAGCTTTCTTT. Full variable domain (missing parts from reference TRBV18 and TRBJ1-1): NAGVMQNPRHLVRRRGQEARLRCSPMKGHSHVYWYRQLPEEGLKFMVYLQKENIIDESGMPKERFSAEFPKEGPSILRIQQVVRGDSAAYFCASSPEVRLMNTEAFFGQGTRLTVV.

The CDR3 nucleotides are TGTGCCCGCTCCGGTGACAGGGGACAGGACACTGAAGCTTTCTTT. Encoded protein: CARSGDRGQDTEAFF. The chain has TRBV7-9 and TRBJ1-1; 8 bases match TRBD1. The V and J ends lost 11 bases and 3 bases, in that order; junction bases with no gene match: 14. Per the germline V gene, CDR1 is SEHNR and CDR2 is FQNEAQ (reference sequence). The CDR3 consists of 15 residues.

This clone was picked up a small number of times. The chain is built from TRBV5-1 and TRBJ1-1, with 7 bases lining up with TRBD1. V lost 2 bases, J lost 5 bases, and 3 bases stayed unmatched. This CDR3 has 13 residues. Germline CDR1 reads SGHRS; CDR2 reads YFSETQ. CDR3 amino acids: CASSLDRVTEAFF. CDR3 sequence (DNA): TGCGCCAGCAGCTTAGACAGGGTTACTGAAGCTTTCTTT.

This chain connects TRBV7-2 to TRBJ2-1; 9 bases are shared with TRBD2. This CDR3 spans 14 amino acids. With V trimmed by 0 bases and J by 14 bases, 8 bases remained unmatched. CDR1 is SGHTA and CDR2 is FQGNSA in the germline V gene. This chain's CDR3 is CASSLADPAGGKFF. CDR3 in DNA: TGTGCCAGCAGCTTAGCTGACCCGGCGGGGGGGAAGTTCTTC.

This clone appeared a few times. This chain connects TRBV6-4 to TRBJ2-1, with 7 bases matching TRBD1. The germline V gene encodes CDR1 MRHNA and CDR2 SNTAGT. V lost 5 bases to trimming and J lost 10 bases; unmatched junction nucleotides: 11. The CDR3 covers 14 residues. CDR3 in amino acids: CASSLGTDIAEQFF. The CDR3 bases are TGTGCCAGCAGTCTCGGGACAGATATTGCGGAGCAGTTCTTC.